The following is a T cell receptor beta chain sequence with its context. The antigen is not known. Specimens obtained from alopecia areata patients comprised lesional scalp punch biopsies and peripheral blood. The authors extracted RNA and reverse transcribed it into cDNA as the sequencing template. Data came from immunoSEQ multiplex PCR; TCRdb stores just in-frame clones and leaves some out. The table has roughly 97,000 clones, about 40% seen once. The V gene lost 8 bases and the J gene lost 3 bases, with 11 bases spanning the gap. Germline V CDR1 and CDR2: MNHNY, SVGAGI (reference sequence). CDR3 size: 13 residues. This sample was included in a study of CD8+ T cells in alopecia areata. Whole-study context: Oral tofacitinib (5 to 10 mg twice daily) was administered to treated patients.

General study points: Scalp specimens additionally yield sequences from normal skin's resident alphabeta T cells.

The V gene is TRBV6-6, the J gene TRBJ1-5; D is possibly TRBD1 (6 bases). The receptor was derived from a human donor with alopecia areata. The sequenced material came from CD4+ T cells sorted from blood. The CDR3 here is CASFGGLNQPQHF. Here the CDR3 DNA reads TGTGCCAGCTTTGGGGGGCTCAATCAGCCCCAGCATTTT.